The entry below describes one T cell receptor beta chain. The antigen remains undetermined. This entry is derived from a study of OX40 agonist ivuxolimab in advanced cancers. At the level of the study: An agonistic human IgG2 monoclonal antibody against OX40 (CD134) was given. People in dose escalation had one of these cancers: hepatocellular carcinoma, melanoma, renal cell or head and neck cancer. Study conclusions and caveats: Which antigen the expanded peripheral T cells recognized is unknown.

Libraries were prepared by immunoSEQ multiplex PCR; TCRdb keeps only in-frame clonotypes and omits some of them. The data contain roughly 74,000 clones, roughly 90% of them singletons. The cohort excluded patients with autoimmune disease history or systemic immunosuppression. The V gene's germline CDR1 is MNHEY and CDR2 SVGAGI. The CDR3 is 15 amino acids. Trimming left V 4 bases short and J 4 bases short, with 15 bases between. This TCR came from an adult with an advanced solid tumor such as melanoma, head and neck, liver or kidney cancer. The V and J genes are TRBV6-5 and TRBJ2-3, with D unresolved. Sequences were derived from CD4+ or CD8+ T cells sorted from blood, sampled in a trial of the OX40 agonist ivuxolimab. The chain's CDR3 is CASSSVQEQSDTQYF. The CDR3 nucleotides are TGTGCCAGCAGTTCGGTCCAGGAGCAATCAGATACGCAGTATTTT.